The 29 T cell receptor beta chains below all came from one sample that was sequenced in a study of immune characterization of retroperitoneal liposarcoma. TCRdb re-called the PCR reads through MiXCR, storing one row per CDR3 protein. Seen here are roughly 12,000 distinct CDR3 sequences, approximately 26% observed once, and the top ten hold 7% to 10%. Sequencing input: tumor tissue. All receptors come from a female donor with retroperitoneal liposarcoma.

There are a few counts of this clonotype. The chain joins TRBV11-2 to TRBJ2-7; D unresolved. With 3 bases removed from V and 3 bases from J, the gap between germline ends came to 12 bases. The CDR3 has 14 residues. Germline CDR1 is SGHAT and CDR2 is FQNNGV. In DNA form, the CDR3 reads TGTGCCAGCAGCTTTAACAGTGGGGACTACGAGCAGTACTTC. Translation: CASSFNSGDYEQYF.

This clonotype was found a few times. This chain links TRBV6-1 with TRBJ1-1; TRBD1 might be the D (6 bases). The CDR3 sequence is 14 residues long. Trimming removed 3 bases from V and 5 bases from J, with 13 bases in between. The V gene's germline CDR1 is MNHNS and CDR2 SASEGT. The CDR3 region is CASSDSTGMTEAFF. The CDR3 region has the DNA TGTGCCAGCAGTGATAGTACAGGGATGACTGAAGCTTTCTTT.

This clonotype qualifies as medium-sized. The CDR3 nucleotides are TGTGCCAGCAGACTGGGGACTAGCGGGAGGTCTAGCACAGATACGCAGTATTTT. This gives the protein CASRLGTSGRSSTDTQYF. This chain links TRBV6-1 with TRBJ2-3; TRBD2 matches 15 bases. The CDR3 contains 18 residues. The germline gives CDR1 MNHNS, CDR2 SASEGT. J lost 0 bases, V lost 6 bases, and 7 bases had no gene match.

J is TRBJ2-5 and V is TRBV6-1, with TRBD2 matching over 10 bases. This CDR3 contains 15 residues. The germline V gene has CDR1 MNHNS and CDR2 SASEGT. Trimming took 5 bases from V and 7 from J; bases not matched to a gene: 10. CDR3 protein: CASSTTSGNAGTQYF. CDR3 coding DNA: TGTGCCAGCAGTACTACTAGCGGGAATGCAGGGACCCAGTACTTC.

This chain joins TRBV7-8 and TRBJ2-1, with D possibly matching TRBD1 (6 bases). Matching the DNA end better, TRBJ2-7 makes the J call doubtful. Germline CDR1 reads SGHVS; CDR2 reads FQNEAQ. The CDR3 spans 15 residues. The CDR3 nucleotides read TGTGCCAGCAGCCGGGGCAGGGGACCCTTCTACGAGCAGTACTTC. Translating it yields CASSRGRGPFYEQYF.

Only a few counts were recorded for this clonotype. This rearrangement joins TRBV25-1 to TRBJ2-1, with TRBD2 matching over 7 bases. CDR3 length equals 18 residues. The germline V gene encodes CDR1 MGHDK and CDR2 SYGVNS. V lost 4 bases, J lost 2 bases, and 14 bases stayed unmatched. In nucleotides, the CDR3 is TGTGCCAGCAGTGGCGGGAGATCCCCCGGGGAGCCCTACAATGAGCAGTTCTTC. Protein product: CASSGGRSPGEPYNEQFF.

This clonotype appeared a single time. V and J are TRBV12-3 or TRBV12-4 and TRBJ2-1; 8 nucleotides line up with TRBD1. V dropped 7 bases and J dropped 10; count of bases not matched to a gene: 9. CDR3 length: 13 residues. This chain's CDR3 is CASTHVDRVEQFF. In DNA form, the CDR3 reads TGTGCCAGCACTCACGTGGACAGGGTCGAGCAGTTCTTC.

The V gene is TRBV27, the J gene TRBJ2-1; 9 nucleotides agree with TRBD1. The better agreement between TRBJ2-7 and the DNA end casts doubt on the J call. The CDR3 runs 13 residues. Germline CDR1 reads MNHEY; CDR2 reads SMNVEV (reference sequence). The CDR3 protein is CASAGTGPNEQYF. CDR3 nucleotides: TGTGCCAGCGCCGGGACAGGGCCCAACGAGCAGTACTTC.

The chain couples TRBV12-3 or TRBV12-4 to TRBJ1-2, with unresolved D. V gave up 8 bases and J gave up 0 bases, with 7 bases separating them. CDR3 length: 12 amino acids. The CDR3 is CASGLTNYGYTF. Here the CDR3 DNA reads TGTGCCAGCGGGCTTACTAACTATGGCTACACCTTC.

The chain is built from TRBV7-6 and TRBJ2-1; maybe TRBD2 (5 bases). The J call is uncertain, as TRBJ2-7 better fits the DNA end. Germline V CDR1 and CDR2: SGHVS, FNYEAQ. The CDR3 sequence is 15 residues long. The CDR3 DNA is TGTGCCAGCAGCCACTCCGAGGGCCCCCACTACGAGCAGTACTTC. Its translation is CASSHSEGPHYEQYF.

This clonotype came up once. The chain joins TRBV6-6 to TRBJ1-2; weak D call: TRBD1 (5 bases). There are 13 residues in the CDR3. The V end lost 4 bases, the J end lost 8 bases, and 14 bases lay between the germline ends. In germline, CDR1 is MNHNY, CDR2 SVGAGI (reference sequence). CDR3 in amino acids: CASSFDSLRGYTF. DNA of the CDR3: TGTGCCAGCAGTTTCGACAGTTTGCGCGGCTACACCTTC.

The chain joins TRBV12-5 to TRBJ1-2, with TRBD1 as a possible D gene (5 bases). The CDR3 spans 16 residues. The V and J ends lost 1 base and 4 bases respectively, with 16 bases between them. Germline CDR1 reads LGHNT; CDR2 reads FRNRAP. The CDR3 is CASGLEGAIGTYGYTF. In nucleotides, the CDR3 is TGTGCTAGTGGTTTGGAGGGCGCAATTGGGACCTATGGCTACACCTTC.

The chain recombines TRBV6-6 with TRBJ2-7, with 7 bases identical to TRBD1. Germline V gene sequence: CDR1 MNHNY, CDR2 SVGAGI (reference sequence). CDR3 length equals 14 residues. Trimming cost V 8 bases and J 0 bases; bases outside gene matches: 7. The CDR3 region is CASRDSYSSYEQYF. The CDR3 coding sequence is TGTGCCAGCCGGGACAGCTATAGCTCCTACGAGCAGTACTTC.

By frequency in the sample, this clonotype is medium-sized. The chain recombines TRBV11-3 with TRBJ2-7; D not resolved. CDR1 SGHNT and CDR2 YENEEA come from the germline V gene. The CDR3 covers 13 residues. V was shortened by 2 bases and J by 2 bases, with 7 bases between the two germline ends. The CDR3 coding sequence is TGTGCCAGCAGCTTAACAGTGGCCTACGAGCAGTACTTC. Encoded protein: CASSLTVAYEQYF.

This clonotype is deemed medium-sized. The V gene is TRBV7-6, the J gene TRBJ2-1; 9 bases agree with TRBD1. With the DNA end fitting TRBJ2-7 better, the J assignment may be wrong. The CDR3 is 20 residues long. The germline V gene has CDR1 SGHVS and CDR2 FNYEAQ. The CDR3 coding sequence is TGTGCCAGCAGCTTACAGCCCGGGACAGGGACTACCGGGACGCAGTTGGTGCAGTACTTC. It yields the protein CASSLQPGTGTTGTQLVQYF.

This clonotype is medium-sized within its sample. The V and J genes are TRBV7-3 and TRBJ2-5; possibly TRBD1 for D (6 bases). This CDR3 has 15 amino acids. CDR1 SGHTA and CDR2 FQGTGA come from the germline V gene. V lost 5 bases and J 4 bases, leaving 17 bases between the germline ends. The CDR3 reads CASSPGPGDPETQYF. The CDR3, as DNA: TGTGCCAGCAGCCCTGGCCCAGGGGATCCAGAGACCCAGTACTTC. Full variable domain (missing parts from reference TRBV7-3 and TRBJ2-5): GAGVSQTPSNKVTEKGKYVELRCDPISGHTALYWYRQSLGQGPEFLIYFQGTGAADDSGLPNDRFFAVRPEGSVSTLKIQRTERGDSAVYLCASSPGPGDPETQYFGPGTRLLVL.

In this sample, this clonotype turned up once. The chain employs TRBV27 and TRBJ2-5, with TRBD2 matching over 11 bases. The tail of the sequence fits TRBJ2-1 better, so the J call may be wrong. Germline values: CDR1 MNHEY, CDR2 SMNVEV (reference sequence). The CDR3 extends over 13 amino acids. The CDR3 DNA follows: TGTGCCACGACTAGCGGGATAAATAATGAGCAGTTCTTC. It yields the protein CATTSGINNEQFF.

The sample holds many counts of this clonotype. The chain links TRBV7-8 to TRBJ2-5, with D tentatively TRBD1 or TRBD2 (5 bases each). The CDR3 runs 17 residues. Deletions cut 5 bases from V and 4 bases from J, with 23 bases between. CDR1 is SGHVS and CDR2 is FQNEAQ in the germline V gene. Here the CDR3 DNA reads TGTGCCAGCAGCCCCACGAACACGGAGGAGCAGGGAGAGACCCAGTACTTC. Its protein product is CASSPTNTEEQGETQYF.

This clonotype was found many times. The chain uses TRBV12-3 or TRBV12-4 and TRBJ2-4; TRBD2 matches 7 bases. The trim removed 2 bases at V and 8 bases at J, leaving 12 bases unmatched. This CDR3 has 16 amino acids. This chain's CDR3 is CASSLWDRPRGDIQYF. The CDR3 nucleotides are TGTGCCAGCAGTTTATGGGACCGACCCCGGGGGGACATTCAGTACTTC.

By sample share, this clonotype is medium-sized. The V call is TRBV7-3, the J call TRBJ2-1, with TRBD2 identical over 10 bases. With the DNA end fitting TRBJ2-7 better, the J assignment may be wrong. This CDR3 region has 15 residues. Looked up from germline, CDR1 is SGHTA and CDR2 is FQGTGA. The CDR3 DNA follows: TGTGCCAGCAGTTCACCGGGACTAGCGATCAATGAGCAGTACTTC. Translated, it gives CASSSPGLAINEQYF.

This clonotype was observed at least ten times. V and J are TRBV6-1 and TRBJ2-1; D might be TRBD1 (6 bases). The J call could be wrong; TRBJ2-7 is a better fit for the DNA end. The V gene's germline CDR1 is MNHNS and CDR2 SASEGT. The CDR3 spans 15 residues. CDR3 nucleotide sequence: TGTGCCAGCAGATTCACAGGGCAATATCGCTACGAGCAGTACTTC. Translation gives CASRFTGQYRYEQYF.

This clonotype was observed many times. The V gene is TRBV7-3, the J gene TRBJ2-3, with 8 bases matching TRBD1. The CDR3 totals 14 residues. Per the germline V gene, CDR1 is SGHTA and CDR2 is FQGTGA. Trimming removed 1 base from V and 9 bases from J; junction bases left unmatched: 6. The CDR3 bases are TGTGCCAGCAGCTTAAACCCTGGACAGGGAACGCAGTATTTT. Translated, it gives CASSLNPGQGTQYF. The whole variable domain, filled in from reference TRBV7-3 and TRBJ2-3, reads GAGVSQTPSNKVTEKGKYVELRCDPISGHTALYWYRQSLGQGPEFLIYFQGTGAADDSGLPNDRFFAVRPEGSVSTLKIQRTERGDSAVYLCASSLNPGQGTQYFGPGTRLTVL.

This clonotype is medium-sized within its sample. The CDR3 DNA sequence: TGTGCCAGCAGCCCTACTAGTTACGAGCAGTACTTC. Encoded protein: CASSPTSYEQYF. This chain connects TRBV7-2 to TRBJ2-1; maybe TRBD2 (5 bases). The end of the DNA aligns better with TRBJ2-7, so the J call may be wrong. The CDR3 is 12 residues long. From germline, CDR1 is SGHTA and CDR2 FQGNSA.

The rearrangement uses TRBV12-3 or TRBV12-4 and TRBJ1-1; possible D gene TRBD1, 5 bases. This CDR3 contains 17 residues. Trimming left V 5 bases short and J 4 bases short, with 23 bases between. CDR3 loop: CASSKYYGRGGSTEAFF. Here the CDR3 DNA reads TGTGCCAGCAGTAAATACTACGGACGGGGCGGTAGCACTGAAGCTTTCTTT.

The rearrangement uses TRBV7-2 and TRBJ2-1, with D possibly TRBD1 on 6 matching bases. The end of the DNA aligns better with TRBJ2-7, so the J call may be wrong. The CDR3 sequence is 14 residues long. Germline-derived CDR1 and CDR2 are SGHTA and FQGNSA. The CDR3, as DNA: TGTGCCAGCAGCATACAGGGTGAGAGTGACGAGCAGTACTTC. Translated, it gives CASSIQGESDEQYF.

In its sample, this clonotype is medium-sized. The rearrangement links TRBV6-1 to TRBJ2-1; D tentatively reads TRBD1 or TRBD2 (5 bases each). The V end was cut by 1 base, the J end by 13 bases, with 17 bases between. The CDR3 runs 14 residues. From germline, CDR1 is MNHNS and CDR2 SASEGT. The CDR3 loop reads CASSEGGTLETQFF. CDR3 bases: TGTGCCAGCAGTGAAGGTGGGACCCTGGAGACCCAGTTCTTC.

This clonotype has more than one count but fewer than ten. The CDR3 is CASSYSGGPKRPHYEQYF. CDR3 sequence (DNA): TGTGCCAGCAGTTACTCGGGGGGCCCTAAGCGACCTCACTACGAGCAGTACTTC. The chain uses TRBV6-5 and TRBJ2-5; D assignment may be TRBD1 or TRBD2 (6 bases each). The DNA end is more similar to TRBJ2-7, so the J call may be wrong. The CDR3 consists of 18 residues. The germline gives CDR1 MNHEY, CDR2 SVGAGI.

The V and J genes are TRBV5-1 and TRBJ2-5; TRBD1 aligns across 9 bases. The CDR3 covers 17 residues. Germline V gene lookup returns CDR1 SGHRS and CDR2 YFSETQ. V was pared by 4 bases and J by 11 bases, with 21 bases of the junction left unmatched. For the CDR3, the DNA is TGCGCCAGCAGCCCCCATGGGCAACAGGGGGCCCACAATGAGCAGTACTTC. Protein product: CASSPHGQQGAHNEQYF.

This clonotype is categorized as medium-sized. The J gene is TRBJ2-7, the V gene TRBV6-1; D is unresolved. The CDR3 extends over 14 amino acids. V gave up 7 bases and J gave up 2 bases, with 15 bases separating them. Germline lookup yields CDR1 MNHNS and CDR2 SASEGT. CDR3 amino acids: CASKWNDGTYEQYF. The CDR3 nucleotides are TGTGCCAGCAAGTGGAACGACGGTACCTACGAGCAGTACTTC.